This TCR beta chain was captured by sequencing in a study of blood T cell repertoires in COVID-19. About the study: Sources were T cells, B-cell-depleted T cells, or PBMCs; the material itself was cDNA or gDNA.

This CDR3 is 14 amino acids long. V was trimmed by 7 bases and J by 6 bases, leaving 13 bases between them. Germline CDR1 is SEHNR and CDR2 is FQNEAQ (reference sequence). Original handling: Counts of nucleated cells, estimated from reference gene primer amplification, were obtained. Repertoires were generated with immunoSEQ multiplex PCR, while TCRdb's copy carries only in-frame clones and drops some. The V and J calls and clone size were taken over from that table, and D and trimming were inferred from the DNA. The sample yields about 170,000 clones, roughly 89% seen once. The specimen sequenced was peripheral blood. This sequence was found in a woman aged 45 to 65 with acute or convalescent COVID-19. The J gene is TRBJ1-6, the V gene TRBV7-9, with TRBD1 as a possible D gene (5 bases). CDR3: CASTTDSPNSPLHF. CDR3 sequence (DNA): TGTGCCAGCACCACCGACAGCCCTAATTCACCCCTCCACTTT.